Detailed here is one TCR beta chain. This table comes from immunoSEQ multiplex PCR, and its TCRdb copy is limited to in-frame clones, with some not included. The sample has approximately 460,000 clones, 75% to 90% seen once. This entry belongs to a study of blood T cell repertoires in COVID-19. Trimming pared 0 bases from V and 0 bases from J, leaving 4 bases between. The germline CDR1 and CDR2 sequences are LGHDT and YNNKEL (reference sequence). The CDR3 spans 14 residues. The receptor was derived from a man between 18 and 35 years old with COVID-19, enrolled during active disease. V usage is TRBV3-1 (or the pseudogene TRBV3-2) and J usage is TRBJ2-3; D ambiguous. The material sequenced was peripheral blood. The CDR3 protein is CASSQDLSTDTQYF. CDR3 sequence (DNA): TGTGCCAGCAGCCAAGATCTTAGCACAGATACGCAGTATTTT.